The T cell receptor (beta chain) under discussion was sequenced for a study of shared clonotypes between healthy human individuals. Study-wide context: The plates for each donor numbered three CD4 naive, three CD4 memory, two CD8 naive and one CD8 memory.

The CDR3 has 13 residues. Germline CDR1 is LNHDA and CDR2 is SQIVND (reference sequence). V lost 3 bases, J lost 4 bases, and 7 bases lay in between. CD45RO negativity and positive selection for CCR7 defined naive CD8 cells, a population that excluded terminally differentiated effector memory CD45RA+ cells. In the study's own analysis: Junction-only sequences without quality scores came from ImmunoSEQ, so filtering differed. The data were produced by immunoSEQ multiplex PCR, yet TCRdb's version contains in-frame clones alone and is incomplete. V, J and clone size are those of that table, while D and trimming were read from the DNA. The data hold about 2 million clones, with about 95% observed a single time.

Input material: naive CD8+ T cells sorted from blood. The gene calls are TRBV19 and TRBJ2-1; no clear D gene. This clonotype was sampled from a man between 18 and 35 years old in good health. CDR3 DNA sequence: TGTGCCAGTAGTATTAGTGCATACAATGAGCAGTTCTTC. It codes for CASSISAYNEQFF.